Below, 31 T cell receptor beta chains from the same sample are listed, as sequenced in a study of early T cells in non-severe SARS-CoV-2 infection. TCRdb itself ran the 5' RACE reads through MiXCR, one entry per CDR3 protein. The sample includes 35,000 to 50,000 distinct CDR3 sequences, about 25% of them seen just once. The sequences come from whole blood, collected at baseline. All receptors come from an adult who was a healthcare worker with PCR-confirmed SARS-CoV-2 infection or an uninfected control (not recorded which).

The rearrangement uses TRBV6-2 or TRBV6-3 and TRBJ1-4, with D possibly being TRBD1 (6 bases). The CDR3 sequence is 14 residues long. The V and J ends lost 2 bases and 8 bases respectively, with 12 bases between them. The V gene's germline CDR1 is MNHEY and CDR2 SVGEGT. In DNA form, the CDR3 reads TGTGCCAGCAGTTACGTGGGGGCCGGCGAAAAACTGTTTTTT. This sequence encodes CASSYVGAGEKLFF.

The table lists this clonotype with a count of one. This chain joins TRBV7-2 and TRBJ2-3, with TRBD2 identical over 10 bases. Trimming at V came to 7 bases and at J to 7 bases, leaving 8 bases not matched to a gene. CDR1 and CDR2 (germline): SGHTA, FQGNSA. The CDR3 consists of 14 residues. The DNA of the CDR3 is TGTGCCAGCACCTTTACTAGCGGGGCCAATACGCAGTATTTT. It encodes CASTFTSGANTQYF.

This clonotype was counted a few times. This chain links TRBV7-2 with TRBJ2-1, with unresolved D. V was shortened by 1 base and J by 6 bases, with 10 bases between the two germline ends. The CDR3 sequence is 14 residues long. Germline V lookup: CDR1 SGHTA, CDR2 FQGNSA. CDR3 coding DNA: TGTGCCAGCAGCTTAGACAGCGCTAGCAATGAGCAGTTCTTC. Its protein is CASSLDSASNEQFF.

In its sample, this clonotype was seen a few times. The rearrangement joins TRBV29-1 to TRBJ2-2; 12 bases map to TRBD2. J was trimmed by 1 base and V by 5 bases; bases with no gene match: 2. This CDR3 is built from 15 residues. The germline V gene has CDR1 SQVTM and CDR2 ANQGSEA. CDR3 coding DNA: TGCAGCGTTCCGACTAGCGGGGGGAACACCGGGGAGCTGTTTTTT. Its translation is CSVPTSGGNTGELFF.

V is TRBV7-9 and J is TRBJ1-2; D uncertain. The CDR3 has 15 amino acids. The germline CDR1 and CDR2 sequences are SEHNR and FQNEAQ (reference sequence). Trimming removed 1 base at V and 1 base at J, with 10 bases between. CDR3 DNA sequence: TGTGCCAGCAGCTTAGTCTCCTCGGTTAACTATGGCTACACCTTC. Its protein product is CASSLVSSVNYGYTF.

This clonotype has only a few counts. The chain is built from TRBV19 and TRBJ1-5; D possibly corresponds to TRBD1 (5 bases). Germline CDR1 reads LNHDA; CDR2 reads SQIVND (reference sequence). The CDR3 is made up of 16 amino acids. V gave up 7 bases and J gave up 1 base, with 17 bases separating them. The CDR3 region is CASKGTQAGSNQPQHF. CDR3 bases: TGTGCCAGTAAAGGGACCCAGGCAGGGAGCAATCAGCCCCAGCATTTT.

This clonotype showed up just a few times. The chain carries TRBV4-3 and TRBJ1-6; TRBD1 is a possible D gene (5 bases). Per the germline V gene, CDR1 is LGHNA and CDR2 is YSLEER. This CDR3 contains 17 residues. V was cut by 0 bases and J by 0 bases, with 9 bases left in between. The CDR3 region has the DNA TGCGCCAGCAGCCAAGAACGCAGGGCCTCCTATAATTCACCCCTCCACTTT. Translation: CASSQERRASYNSPLHF.

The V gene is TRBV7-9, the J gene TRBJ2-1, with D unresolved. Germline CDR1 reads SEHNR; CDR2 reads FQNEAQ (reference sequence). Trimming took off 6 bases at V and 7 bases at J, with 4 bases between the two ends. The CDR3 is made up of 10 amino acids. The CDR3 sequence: CASSTNEQFF. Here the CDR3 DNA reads TGTGCCAGCAGTACGAATGAGCAGTTCTTC.

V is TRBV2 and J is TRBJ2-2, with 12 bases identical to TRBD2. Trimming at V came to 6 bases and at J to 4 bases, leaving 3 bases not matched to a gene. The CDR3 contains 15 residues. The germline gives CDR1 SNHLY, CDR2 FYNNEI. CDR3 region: CASSRLAGATGELFF. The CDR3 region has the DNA TGTGCCAGCAGCCGACTAGCGGGGGCCACCGGGGAGCTGTTTTTT.

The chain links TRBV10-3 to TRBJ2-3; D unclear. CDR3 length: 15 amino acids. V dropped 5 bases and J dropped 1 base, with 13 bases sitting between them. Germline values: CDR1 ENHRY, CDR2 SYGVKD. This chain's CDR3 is CAISNRREGTDTQYF. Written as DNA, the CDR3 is TGTGCCATCAGTAATCGGAGAGAGGGCACAGATACGCAGTATTTT.

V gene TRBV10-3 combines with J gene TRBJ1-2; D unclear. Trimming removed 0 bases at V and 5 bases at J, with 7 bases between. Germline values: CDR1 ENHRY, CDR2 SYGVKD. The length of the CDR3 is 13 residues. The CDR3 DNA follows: TGTGCCATCAGTGAGTCGATGCCTTATGGCTACACCTTC. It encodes CAISESMPYGYTF.

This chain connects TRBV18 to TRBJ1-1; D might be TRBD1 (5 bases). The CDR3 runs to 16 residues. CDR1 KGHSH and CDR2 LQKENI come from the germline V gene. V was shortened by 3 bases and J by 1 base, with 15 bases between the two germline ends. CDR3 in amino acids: CASSPLNPTENTEAFF. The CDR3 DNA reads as TGTGCCAGCTCACCGCTTAACCCGACAGAGAACACTGAAGCTTTCTTT.

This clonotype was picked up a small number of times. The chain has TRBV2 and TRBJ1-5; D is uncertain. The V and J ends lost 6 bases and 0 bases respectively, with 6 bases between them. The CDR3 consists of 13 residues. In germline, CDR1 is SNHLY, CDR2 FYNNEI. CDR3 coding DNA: TGTGCCAGCAGATCAGATAGCAATCAGCCCCAGCATTTT. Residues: CASRSDSNQPQHF.

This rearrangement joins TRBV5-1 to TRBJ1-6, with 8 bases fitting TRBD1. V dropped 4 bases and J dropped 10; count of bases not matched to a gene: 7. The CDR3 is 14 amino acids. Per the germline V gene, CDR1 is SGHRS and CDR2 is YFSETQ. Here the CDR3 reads CASSTRQGNSPLHF. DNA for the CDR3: TGCGCCAGCAGCACTAGACAGGGGAACTCACCCCTCCACTTT.

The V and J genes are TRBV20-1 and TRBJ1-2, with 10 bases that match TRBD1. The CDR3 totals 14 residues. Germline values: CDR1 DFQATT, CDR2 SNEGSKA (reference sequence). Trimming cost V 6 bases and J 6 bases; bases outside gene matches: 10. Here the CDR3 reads CSAGRVTGGNGYTF. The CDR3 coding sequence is TGCAGTGCCGGACGGGTGACAGGGGGCAATGGCTACACCTTC.

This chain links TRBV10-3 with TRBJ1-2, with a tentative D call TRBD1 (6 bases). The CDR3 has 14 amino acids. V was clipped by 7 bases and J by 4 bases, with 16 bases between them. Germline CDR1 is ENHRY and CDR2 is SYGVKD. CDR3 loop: CAITSGAGGYGYTF. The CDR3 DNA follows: TGTGCCATCACCTCGGGGGCCGGGGGCTATGGCTACACCTTC.

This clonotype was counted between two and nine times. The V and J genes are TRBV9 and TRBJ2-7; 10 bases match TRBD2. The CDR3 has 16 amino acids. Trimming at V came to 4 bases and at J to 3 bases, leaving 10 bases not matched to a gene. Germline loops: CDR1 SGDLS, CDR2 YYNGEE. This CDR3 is CASSPGSGGILYEQYF. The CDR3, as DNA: TGTGCCAGCAGCCCCGGTAGCGGGGGGATCCTCTACGAGCAGTACTTC.

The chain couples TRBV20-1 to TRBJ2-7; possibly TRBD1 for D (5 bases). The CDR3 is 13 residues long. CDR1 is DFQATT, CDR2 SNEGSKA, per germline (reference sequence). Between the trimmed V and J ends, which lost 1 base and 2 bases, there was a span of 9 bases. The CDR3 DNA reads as TGCAGTGCTAGAGCCCGGACACCCTACGAGCAGTACTTC. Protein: CSARARTPYEQYF.

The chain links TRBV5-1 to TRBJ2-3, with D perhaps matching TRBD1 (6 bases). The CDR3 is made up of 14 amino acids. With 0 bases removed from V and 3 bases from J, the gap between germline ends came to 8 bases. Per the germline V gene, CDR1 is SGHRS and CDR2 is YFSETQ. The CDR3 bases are TGCGCCAGCAGCTTGGACAGGGCAACAGATACGCAGTATTTT. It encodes CASSLDRATDTQYF.

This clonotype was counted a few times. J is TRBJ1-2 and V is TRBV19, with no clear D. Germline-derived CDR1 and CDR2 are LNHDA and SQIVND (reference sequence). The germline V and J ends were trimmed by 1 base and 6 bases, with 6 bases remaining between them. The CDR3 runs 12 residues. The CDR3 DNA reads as TGTGCCAGTAGTATAGGAGGTGATGGCTACACCTTC. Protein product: CASSIGGDGYTF.

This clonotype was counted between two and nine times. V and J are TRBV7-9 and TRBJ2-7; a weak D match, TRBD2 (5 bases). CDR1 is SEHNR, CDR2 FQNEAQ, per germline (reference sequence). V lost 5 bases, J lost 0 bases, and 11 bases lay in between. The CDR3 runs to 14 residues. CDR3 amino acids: CASSPIGGSYEQYF. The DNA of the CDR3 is TGTGCCAGCAGCCCGATCGGAGGCTCCTACGAGCAGTACTTC.

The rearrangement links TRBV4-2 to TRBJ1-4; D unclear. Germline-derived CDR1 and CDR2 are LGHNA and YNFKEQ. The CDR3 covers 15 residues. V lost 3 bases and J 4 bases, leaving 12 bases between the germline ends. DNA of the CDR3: TGTGCCAGCAGCCAGGAGGGTGGAGATAATGAAAAACTGTTTTTT. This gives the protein CASSQEGGDNEKLFF.

CDR3 residues: CASSVREGPTVPDTQYF. CDR3 sequence (DNA): TGTGCCAGCAGCGTCAGGGAGGGGCCTACCGTCCCAGATACGCAGTATTTT. This sequence joins TRBV9 and TRBJ2-3; 7 positions agree with TRBD2. V shed 2 bases and J 4 bases; nucleotides not matched to a gene: 13. The germline V gene has CDR1 SGDLS and CDR2 YYNGEE. CDR3 size: 17 residues.

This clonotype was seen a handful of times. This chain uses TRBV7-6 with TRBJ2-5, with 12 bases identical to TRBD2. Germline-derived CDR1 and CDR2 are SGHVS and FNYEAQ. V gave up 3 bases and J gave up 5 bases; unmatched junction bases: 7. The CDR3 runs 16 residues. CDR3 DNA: TGTGCCAGCAGCTTTCTGACTAGCGGGGGAGGGGAGACCCAGTACTTC. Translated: CASSFLTSGGGETQYF.

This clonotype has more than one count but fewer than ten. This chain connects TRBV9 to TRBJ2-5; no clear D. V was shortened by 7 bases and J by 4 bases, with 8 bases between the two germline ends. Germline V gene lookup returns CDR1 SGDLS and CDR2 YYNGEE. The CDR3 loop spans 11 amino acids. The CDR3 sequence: CASGTRETQYF. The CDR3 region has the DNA TGTGCCAGCGGAACCAGAGAGACCCAGTACTTC.

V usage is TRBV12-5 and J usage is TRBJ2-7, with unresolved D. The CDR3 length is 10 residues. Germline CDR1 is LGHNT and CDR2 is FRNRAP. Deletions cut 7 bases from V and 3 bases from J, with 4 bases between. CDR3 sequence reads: CASADYEQYF. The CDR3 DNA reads TGTGCTAGTGCCGACTACGAGCAGTACTTC.

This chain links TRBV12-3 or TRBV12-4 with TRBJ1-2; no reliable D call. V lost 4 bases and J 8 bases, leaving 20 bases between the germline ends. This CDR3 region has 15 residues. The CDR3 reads CASSSPGFNRWGYTF. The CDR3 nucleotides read TGTGCCAGCAGTTCTCCGGGGTTTAACCGCTGGGGCTACACCTTC.

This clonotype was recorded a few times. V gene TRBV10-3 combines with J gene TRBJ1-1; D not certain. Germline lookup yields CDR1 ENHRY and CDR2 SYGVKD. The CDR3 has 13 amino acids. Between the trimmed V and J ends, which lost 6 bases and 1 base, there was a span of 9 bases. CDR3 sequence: CAISSGQNTEAFF. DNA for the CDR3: TGTGCCATCAGCAGCGGGCAGAACACTGAAGCTTTCTTT.

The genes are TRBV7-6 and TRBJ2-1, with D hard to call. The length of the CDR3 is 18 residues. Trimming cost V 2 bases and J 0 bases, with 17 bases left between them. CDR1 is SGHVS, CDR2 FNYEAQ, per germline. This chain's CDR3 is CASSLWLSGPSSYNEQFF. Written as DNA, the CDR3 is TGTGCCAGCAGCTTATGGCTTTCAGGTCCAAGCTCCTACAATGAGCAGTTCTTC. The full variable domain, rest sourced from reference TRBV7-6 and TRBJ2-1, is GAGVSQSPRYKVTKRGQDVALRCDPISGHVSLYWYRQALGQGPEFLTYFNYEAQQDKSGLPNDRFSAERPEGSISTLTIQRTEQRDSAMYRCASSLWLSGPSSYNEQFFGPGTRLTVL.

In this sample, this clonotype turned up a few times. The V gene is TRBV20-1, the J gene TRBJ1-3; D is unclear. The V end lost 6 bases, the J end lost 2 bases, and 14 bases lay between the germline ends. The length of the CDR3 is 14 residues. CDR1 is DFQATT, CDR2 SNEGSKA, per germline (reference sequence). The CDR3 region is CSALTDTPGNTIYF. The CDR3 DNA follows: TGCAGTGCCCTCACCGACACCCCTGGAAACACCATATATTTT.

DNA for the CDR3: TGCAGTGCTAGAGAGGCGGCGGAGAGCGGCTACACCTTC. This translates into CSAREAAESGYTF. The V and J genes are TRBV20-1 and TRBJ1-2; D is unclear. This CDR3 region has 13 residues. The V gene's germline CDR1 is DFQATT and CDR2 SNEGSKA (reference sequence). The V and J ends lost 0 bases and 8 bases respectively, with 13 bases between them.